The source of this T cell receptor beta chain is a study of low-dose radiotherapy and immunotherapy resistance in tumors. Gene-specific TRAV and TRBV primers were used for first-strand cDNA, covering alpha and beta chains. A constant-region primer paired with the V-primer adapter amplified TCRs over roughly 18 PCR cycles. One entry per CDR3 protein, called by TCRdb with MiXCR from the reads. This sample has tens of thousands of distinct CDR3 sequences, with about 18% found just once. In this sample, this clonotype turned up many times. Trimming pared 3 bases from V and 8 bases from J, leaving 11 bases between. This CDR3 comprises 13 residues. From germline, CDR1 is SGDLS and CDR2 YYNGEE. Time point of the sample: before trial treatment.

The source material was PBMCs, sampled before treatment. The V gene is TRBV9, the J gene TRBJ1-4, with D unclear. The TCR was taken from a male donor with prostate cancer. CDR3 region: CASSAAEGEKLFF. The CDR3 DNA reads as TGTGCCAGCAGCGCCGCGGAGGGAGAAAAACTGTTTTTT.